This TCR beta chain originates from a study of identical twins. This clonotype appeared a few times. What it recognizes is unknown. Whole-study findings and limits: Invariant MAIT and iNKT cells are populations that could partly confound zero-insertion analyses. Memory repertoires showed no such pattern, whereas abundant cord blood beta clonotypes carried fewer insertions.

The germline gives CDR1 WNHNN, CDR2 SYGVQD (reference sequence). Trimming removed 6 bases from V and 8 bases from J; junction bases left unmatched: 9. The CDR3 has 15 residues. With no exceptions, donors were healthy Caucasians. Template switching introduced a universal primer site, and the cDNA bore unique molecular identifiers. TCRdb analysed the 5' RACE reads with MiXCR anew, one entry per CDR3 protein. Of 450,000 or so distinct CDR3 sequences in the sample, 14% are singletons; the top ten hold more than 0.5%. The same data also contributed to another study, on yellow fever vaccine responses in identical twins.

This chain links TRBV10-1 with TRBJ2-1; 11 nucleotides match TRBD2. This clonotype originated in a woman aged 18-29 years in good health. Material: CD4+ T cells sorted from blood. The CDR3 sequence: CASRPGLAGGDEQFF. The CDR3 DNA follows: TGCGCCAGCAGACCTGGTTTAGCGGGAGGGGATGAGCAGTTCTTC.